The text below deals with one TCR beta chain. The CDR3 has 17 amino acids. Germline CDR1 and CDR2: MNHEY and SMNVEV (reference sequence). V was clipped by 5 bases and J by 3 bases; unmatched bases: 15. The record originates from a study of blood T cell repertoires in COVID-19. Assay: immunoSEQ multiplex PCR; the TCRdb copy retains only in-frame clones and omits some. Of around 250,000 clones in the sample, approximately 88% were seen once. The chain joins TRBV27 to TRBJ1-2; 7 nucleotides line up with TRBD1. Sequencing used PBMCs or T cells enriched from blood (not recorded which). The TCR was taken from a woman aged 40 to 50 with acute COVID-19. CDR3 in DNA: TGTGCCAGCAGTCCGAGACAGGGATACCCTGGTGACTATGGCTACACCTTC. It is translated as CASSPRQGYPGDYGYTF.